One and the same sample provided the 11 T cell receptor beta chains below, sequenced in a study of blood T cells in healthy people across ages. With a J-beta primer mix and a sample-barcoded 5' primer, a second PCR ran about 7 to 12 cycles. TCRdb redid the calling of the 5' RACE reads with MiXCR, one entry per CDR3 protein. In the table there are roughly 930,000 distinct CDR3 sequences, 45% to 50% of which are singletons. The sample comprised blood. These receptor sequences come from a young man in good health.

V and J are TRBV2 and TRBJ2-3; TRBD1 agrees at 7 bases. The CDR3 is 16 residues long. The V gene's germline CDR1 is SNHLY and CDR2 FYNNEI. The V gene end was trimmed by 6 bases and the J gene end by 0 bases; junction bases not matched to a gene: 9. Here the CDR3 DNA reads TGTGCCAGCAGGCGGACAGGACTCGCTAGCACAGATACGCAGTATTTT. Translation: CASRRTGLASTDTQYF. Combining the CDR3 with reference TRBV2 and TRBJ2-3 gives the whole variable domain EPEVTQTPSHQVTQMGQEVILRCVPISNHLYFYWYRQILGQKVEFLVSFYNNEISEKSEIFDDQFSVERPDGSNFTLKIRSTKLEDSAMYFCASRRTGLASTDTQYFGPGTRLTVL.

The gene calls are TRBV5-1 and TRBJ2-7; TRBD2 matches 12 bases. CDR3 length: 15 residues. The trim removed 4 bases at V and 7 bases at J, leaving 9 bases unmatched. Germline assignment: CDR1 SGHRS and CDR2 YFSETQ. CDR3 residues: CASSMTSGGSNEQYF. The DNA for the CDR3 is TGCGCCAGCAGCATGACTAGCGGGGGATCCAATGAGCAGTACTTC.

The rearrangement joins TRBV7-2 to TRBJ2-5, with D uncertain. With the DNA end fitting TRBJ2-7 better, the J assignment may be wrong. This CDR3 region has 15 residues. In germline, CDR1 is SGHTA, CDR2 FQGNSA. The CDR3 region has the DNA TGTGCCAGCAGCGATTATTCGGACCACTCCTACGAGCAGTACTTC. It encodes CASSDYSDHSYEQYF.

This clonotype was counted ten times or more. This chain links TRBV27 with TRBJ2-3; 9 bases line up with TRBD1. With 4 bases clipped from V and 4 bases from J, the junction kept 9 bases outside the gene matches. Germline CDR1 reads MNHEY; CDR2 reads SMNVEV (reference sequence). The CDR3 has 16 residues. The CDR3 DNA is TGTGCCAGCAGTTGGACCCCGGGACAGGGTGCAGATACGCAGTATTTT. This sequence encodes CASSWTPGQGADTQYF.

A few counts support this clonotype. The V and J genes are TRBV30 and TRBJ2-6; the D is unclear. CDR3 length equals 13 residues. CDR1 is GTSNPN and CDR2 is SVGIG in the germline V gene (reference sequence). V was pared by 7 bases and J by 2 bases, with 9 bases between. In nucleotides, the CDR3 is TGTGCCTCCCGTCATGCTGGGGCCAACGTCCTGACTTTC. As protein: CASRHAGANVLTF.

A few counts support this clonotype. The chain couples TRBV6-5 to TRBJ1-1, with D possibly TRBD1 on 6 matching bases. The V end was cut by 6 bases, the J end by 2 bases, with 16 bases between. There are 15 residues in the CDR3. Germline V lookup: CDR1 MNHEY, CDR2 SVGAGI. The CDR3 spells CASSPDWGANTEAFF. In nucleotides, the CDR3 is TGTGCCAGCAGCCCTGATTGGGGGGCAAACACTGAAGCTTTCTTT.

This clonotype was found a few times. This chain connects TRBV4-3 to TRBJ2-1; the D gene could be TRBD1 or TRBD2 (6 bases each). Germline-derived CDR1 and CDR2 are LGHNA and YSLEER. The CDR3 totals 19 residues. V lost 1 base and J lost 4, with 23 bases in between. The CDR3, as DNA: TGCGCCAGCAGCCAAGCGTGGGGGGCCGTAGATAGACTTTACAATGAGCAGTTCTTC. Protein sequence: CASSQAWGAVDRLYNEQFF.

A few counts support this clonotype. The V and J genes are TRBV27 and TRBJ2-5; a weak D match, TRBD1 (5 bases). Gene TRBJ2-7 matches the end of the DNA better, so the J call may be wrong. CDR3 length: 14 residues. Germline V gene data show CDR1 as MNHEY and CDR2 as SMNVEV (reference sequence). In DNA form, the CDR3 reads TGTGCCAGCAGTTTACAGGGTTTCGGCTACGAGCAGTACTTC. It encodes CASSLQGFGYEQYF.

The chain employs TRBV12-3 or TRBV12-4 and TRBJ2-3; D is uncertain. Trimming pared 4 bases from V and 0 bases from J, leaving 14 bases between. The CDR3 runs to 16 residues. In DNA form, the CDR3 reads TGTGCCAGCAGTTATATAAGAACCAAAAGCACAGATACGCAGTATTTT. This gives the protein CASSYIRTKSTDTQYF.

This clonotype occurred many times. J is TRBJ2-1 and V is TRBV29-1; D assignment may be TRBD1 or TRBD2 (5 bases each). V lost 3 bases and J lost 2, with 14 bases in between. Per germline, CDR1 SQVTM and CDR2 ANQGSEA. CDR3 length: 15 amino acids. The CDR3 spells CSVEYWDGPYNEQFF. CDR3 DNA: TGCAGCGTTGAGTATTGGGACGGCCCCTACAATGAGCAGTTCTTC.

The chain links TRBV2 to TRBJ2-3; D remains unclear. Germline CDR1 and CDR2: SNHLY and FYNNEI. The CDR3 has 15 residues. Between the trimmed V and J ends, which lost 4 bases and 0 bases, there was a span of 11 bases. The CDR3 here is CASSGPLTSTDTQYF. The CDR3 DNA reads TGTGCCAGCAGTGGCCCCCTTACTAGCACAGATACGCAGTATTTT.